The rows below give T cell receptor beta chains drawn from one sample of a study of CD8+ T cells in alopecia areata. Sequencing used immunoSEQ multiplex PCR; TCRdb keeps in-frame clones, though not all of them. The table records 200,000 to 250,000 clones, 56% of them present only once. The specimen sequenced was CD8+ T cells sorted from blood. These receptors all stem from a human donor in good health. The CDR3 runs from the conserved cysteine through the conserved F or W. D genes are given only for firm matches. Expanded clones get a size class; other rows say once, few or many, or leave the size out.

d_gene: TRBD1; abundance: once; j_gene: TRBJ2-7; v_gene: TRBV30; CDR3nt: TGTGCCTGGAGTGGGGACAGCTCCTACGAGCAGTACTTC; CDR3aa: CAWSGDSSYEQYF
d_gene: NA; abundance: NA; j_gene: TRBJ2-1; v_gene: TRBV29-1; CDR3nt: TGCAGCGTCGGGGGAGACCTCACGGACAGCTACAATGAGCAGTTCTTC; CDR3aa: CSVGGDLTDSYNEQFF
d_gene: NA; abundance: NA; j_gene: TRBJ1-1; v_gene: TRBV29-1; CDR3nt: TGCAGCGTTCTGGTCGGTAGGACTGAAGCTTTCTTT; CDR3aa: CSVLVGRTEAFF
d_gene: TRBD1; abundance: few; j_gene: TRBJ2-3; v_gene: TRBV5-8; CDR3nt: TGTGCCAGCAGCCCCGGGACAGGGAATACAGATACGCAGTATTTT; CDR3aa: CASSPGTGNTDTQYF
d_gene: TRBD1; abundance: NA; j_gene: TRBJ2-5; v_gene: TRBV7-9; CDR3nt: TGTGCCAGCAGCTTAGCACAGGGGCGGCAAGAGACCCAGTACTTC; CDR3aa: CASSLAQGRQETQYF
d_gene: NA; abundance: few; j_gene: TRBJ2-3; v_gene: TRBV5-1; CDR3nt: TGCGCCAGCAGCTTGGTTCAGGGCAGCACAGATACGCAGTATTTT; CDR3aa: CASSLVQGSTDTQYF
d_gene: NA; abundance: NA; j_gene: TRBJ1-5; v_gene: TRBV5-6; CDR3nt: TGTGCCAGCAGCTCCTCCGGGTCAAGCAATCAGCCCCAGCATTTT; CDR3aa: CASSSSGSSNQPQHF
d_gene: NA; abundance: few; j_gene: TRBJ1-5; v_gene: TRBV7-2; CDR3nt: TGTGCCAGCAGCCCCGAGGGGTGGCCCCAGCATTTT; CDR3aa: CASSPEGWPQHF
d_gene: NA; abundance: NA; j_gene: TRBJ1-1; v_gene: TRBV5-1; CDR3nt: TGCGCCAGCAGCCATGGGACGGCGAACACTGAAGCTTTCTTT; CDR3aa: CASSHGTANTEAFF
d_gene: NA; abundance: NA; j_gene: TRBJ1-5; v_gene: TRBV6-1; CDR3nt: TGTGCCAGCAGTGAAGGGGGCCGGGGTCTCGATCAGCCCCAGCATTTT; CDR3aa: CASSEGGRGLDQPQHF
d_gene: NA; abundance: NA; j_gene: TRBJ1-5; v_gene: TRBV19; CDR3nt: TGTGCCAGTAGTTCACACCCTCTAAGCAATCAGCCCCAGCATTTT; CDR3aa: CASSSHPLSNQPQHF
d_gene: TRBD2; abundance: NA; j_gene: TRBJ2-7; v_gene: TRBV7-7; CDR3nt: TGTGCCAGCAGCTTATCTAGCGGATCCTACGAGCAGTACTTC; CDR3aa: CASSLSSGSYEQYF
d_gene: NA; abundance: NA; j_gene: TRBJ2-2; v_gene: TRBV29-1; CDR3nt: TGCAGCGCCCAGCCGGGGCCCGGGGAGCTGTTTTTT; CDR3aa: CSAQPGPGELFF
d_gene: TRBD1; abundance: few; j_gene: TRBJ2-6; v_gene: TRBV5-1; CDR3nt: TGCGCCAGCACCGGGACAGATTACTCTGGGGCCAACGTCCTGACTTTC; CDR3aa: CASTGTDYSGANVLTF
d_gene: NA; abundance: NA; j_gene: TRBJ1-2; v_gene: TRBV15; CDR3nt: TGTGCCACCAGCAGACCCAGGGATGGCTACACCTTC; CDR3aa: CATSRPRDGYTF
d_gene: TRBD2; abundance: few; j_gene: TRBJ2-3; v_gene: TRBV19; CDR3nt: TGTGCCAGTAGTAAACCCCCAATGACGGGGGGGACAGATACGCAGTATTTT; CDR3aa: CASSKPPMTGGTDTQYF
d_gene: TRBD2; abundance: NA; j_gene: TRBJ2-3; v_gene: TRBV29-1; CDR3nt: TGCAGCGTTGGACTAGCGGGGTTCACAGATACGCAGTATTTT; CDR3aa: CSVGLAGFTDTQYF
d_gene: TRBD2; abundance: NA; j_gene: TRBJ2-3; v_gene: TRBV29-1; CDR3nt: TGCAGCGTTCCCCCTGGGGGGGATACAGATACGCAGTATTTT; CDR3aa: CSVPPGGDTDTQYF
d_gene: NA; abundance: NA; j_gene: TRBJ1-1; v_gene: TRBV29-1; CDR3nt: TGCAGCGTTCATGTGAACACTGAAGCTTTCTTT; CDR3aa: CSVHVNTEAFF
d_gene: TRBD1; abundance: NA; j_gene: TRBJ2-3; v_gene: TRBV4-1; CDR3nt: TGCGCCAGCAGCCAAGGACAGGGTAGCACAGATACGCAGTATTTT; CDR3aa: CASSQGQGSTDTQYF
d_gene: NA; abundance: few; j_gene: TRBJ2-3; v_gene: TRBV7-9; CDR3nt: TGTGCCAGCAGCCAAGAATGGGGAGATACGCAGTATTTT; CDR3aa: CASSQEWGDTQYF
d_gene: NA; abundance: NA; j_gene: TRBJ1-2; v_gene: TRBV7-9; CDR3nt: TGTGCCAGCAGCCTAGCAGCTAACTATGGCTACACCTTC; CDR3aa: CASSLAANYGYTF
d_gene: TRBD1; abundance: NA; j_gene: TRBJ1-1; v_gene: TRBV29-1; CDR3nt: TGCAGCGCTAGGACAGGGCCAACTGAAGCTTTCTTT; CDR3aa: CSARTGPTEAFF
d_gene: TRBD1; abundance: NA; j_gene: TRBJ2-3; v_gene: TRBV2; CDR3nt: TGTGCCAGCAGTGACTTTGACAGGGGTCAGACAGATACGCAGTGTTTT; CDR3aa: CASSDFDRGQTDTQCF
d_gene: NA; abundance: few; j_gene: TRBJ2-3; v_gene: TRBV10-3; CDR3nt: TGTGCCATCAGCAAGGGGGGTGGAGATACGCAGTATTTT; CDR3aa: CAISKGGGDTQYF
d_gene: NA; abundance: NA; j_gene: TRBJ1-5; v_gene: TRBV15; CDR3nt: TGTGCCACCAGCATAGTAGGGGATAGCAATCAGCCCCAGCATTTT; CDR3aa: CATSIVGDSNQPQHF
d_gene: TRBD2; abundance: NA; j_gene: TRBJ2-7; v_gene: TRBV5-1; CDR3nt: TGCGCCAGCGCCTACTTGCCGGGACTAGCGGGAGGCTACGAGCAGTACTTC; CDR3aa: CASAYLPGLAGGYEQYF
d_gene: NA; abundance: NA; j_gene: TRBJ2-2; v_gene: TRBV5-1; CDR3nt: TGCGCCAGCAGAGGCAGTACGAACACCGGGGAGCTGTTTTTT; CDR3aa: CASRGSTNTGELFF
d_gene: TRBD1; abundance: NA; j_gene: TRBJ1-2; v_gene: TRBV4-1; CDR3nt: TGCGCCAGCAGCGTGGGACAGGGGGTAGGTGGCTACACCTTC; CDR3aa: CASSVGQGVGGYTF
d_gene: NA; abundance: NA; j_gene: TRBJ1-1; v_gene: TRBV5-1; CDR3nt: TGCGCCAGCAGCCTGAGGGTGAACACTGAAGCTTTCTTT; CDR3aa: CASSLRVNTEAFF
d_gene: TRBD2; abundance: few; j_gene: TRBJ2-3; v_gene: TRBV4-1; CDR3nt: TGCGCCAGCAGCCCCCGGGGGAGCGGGGACACAGATACGCAGTATTTT; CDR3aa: CASSPRGSGDTDTQYF
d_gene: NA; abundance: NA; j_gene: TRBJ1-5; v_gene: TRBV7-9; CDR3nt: TGTGCCAGCAGCTTATGGGGGATGGGACGGTTTAATCAGCCCCAGCATTTT; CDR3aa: CASSLWGMGRFNQPQHF
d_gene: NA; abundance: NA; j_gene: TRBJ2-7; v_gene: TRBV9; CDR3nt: TGTGCCAGCAGCGTAGGTGGCCCCTCCTACGAGCAGTACTTC; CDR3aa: CASSVGGPSYEQYF
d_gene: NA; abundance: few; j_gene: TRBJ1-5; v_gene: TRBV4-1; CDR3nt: TGCGCCAGCAGCCAAGCAGGGGTGGACCAGCCCCAGCATTTT; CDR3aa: CASSQAGVDQPQHF
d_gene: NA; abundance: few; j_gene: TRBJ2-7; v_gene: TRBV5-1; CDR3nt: TGCGCCAGCAGCCCGTACGAGCAGTACTTC; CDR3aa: CASSPYEQYF
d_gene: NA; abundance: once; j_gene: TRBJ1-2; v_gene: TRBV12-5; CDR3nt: TGTGCTAGTGGTTTCTCTCCCGCCTATGGCTACACCTTC; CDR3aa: CASGFSPAYGYTF
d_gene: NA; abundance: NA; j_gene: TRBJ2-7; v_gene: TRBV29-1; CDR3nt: TGCAGCGTTGAGTTATATGGGCAGGGGAGCGACGAGCAGTACTTC; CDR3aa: CSVELYGQGSDEQYF
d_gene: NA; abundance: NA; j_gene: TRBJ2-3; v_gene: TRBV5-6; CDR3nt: TGTGCCAGCAGCTTCGTAATGGAGGATACGCAGTATTTT; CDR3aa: CASSFVMEDTQYF
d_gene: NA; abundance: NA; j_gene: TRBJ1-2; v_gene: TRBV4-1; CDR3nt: TGCGCCAGCAGCCATGTACAGGAAAGCAGCTATGGCTACACCTTC; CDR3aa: CASSHVQESSYGYTF
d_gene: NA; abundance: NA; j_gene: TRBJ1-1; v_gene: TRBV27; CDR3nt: TGTGCCAGCAGTTTTCCCGGGATGGAAGCTTTCTTT; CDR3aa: CASSFPGMEAFF
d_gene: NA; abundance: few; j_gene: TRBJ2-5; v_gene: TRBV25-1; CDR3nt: TGTGCCAGCAGTGGGGGCCAGGGGACCCAGTACTTC; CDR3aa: CASSGGQGTQYF
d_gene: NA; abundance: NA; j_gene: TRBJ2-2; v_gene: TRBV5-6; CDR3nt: TGTGCCAGCAGCCTACCCTATCAAACCAGGGCCGGGGAGCTGTTTTTT; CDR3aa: CASSLPYQTRAGELFF
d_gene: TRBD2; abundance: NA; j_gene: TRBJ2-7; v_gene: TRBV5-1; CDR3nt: TGCGCCAGCAGCTTGGCCGGAGGCCGGGAGGACGAGCAGTACTTC; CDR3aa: CASSLAGGREDEQYF
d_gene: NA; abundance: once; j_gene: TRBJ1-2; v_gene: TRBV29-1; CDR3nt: TGCAGCGTTGAAACAGGAAATGGCTACACCTTC; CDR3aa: CSVETGNGYTF
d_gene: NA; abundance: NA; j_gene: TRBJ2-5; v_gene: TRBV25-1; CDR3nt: TGTGCCAGCAGTGATTCCAGCAGGGAGACCCAGTACTTC; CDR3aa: CASSDSSRETQYF
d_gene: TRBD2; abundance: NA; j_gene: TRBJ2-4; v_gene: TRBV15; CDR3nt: TGTGCCACCAGCAGCCACGGGGGGGCCGGGCGGAACATTCAGTACTTC; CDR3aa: CATSSHGGAGRNIQYF
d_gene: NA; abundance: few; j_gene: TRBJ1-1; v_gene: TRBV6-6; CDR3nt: TGTGCCAGCAGTTACCCCGGGAGGTTGAACACTGAAGCTTTCTTT; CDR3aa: CASSYPGRLNTEAFF
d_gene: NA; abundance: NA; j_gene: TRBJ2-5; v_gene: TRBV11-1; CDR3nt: TGTGCCAGCAGCACGGGGAACCAAGAGACCCAGTACTTC; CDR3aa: CASSTGNQETQYF
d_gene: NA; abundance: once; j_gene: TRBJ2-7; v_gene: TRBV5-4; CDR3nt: TGTGCCAGCAGCTTGGTGATGGGACCCGCTAGACTCGAGCAGTACTTC; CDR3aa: CASSLVMGPARLEQYF
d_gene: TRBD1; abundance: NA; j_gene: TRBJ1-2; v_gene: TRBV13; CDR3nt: TGTGCCAGCAGGATCCCGGGACAGGGGAATGGCTACACCTTC; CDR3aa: CASRIPGQGNGYTF
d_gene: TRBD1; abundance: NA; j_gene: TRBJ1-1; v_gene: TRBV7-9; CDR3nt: TGTGCCAGCAGCGCTCCGGGACAGATGAACACTGAAGCTTTCTTT; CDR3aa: CASSAPGQMNTEAFF
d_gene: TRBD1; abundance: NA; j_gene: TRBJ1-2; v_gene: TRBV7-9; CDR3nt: TGTGCCAGCAGCGACCGGGACAGGGAAGGCTACACCTTC; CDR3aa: CASSDRDREGYTF
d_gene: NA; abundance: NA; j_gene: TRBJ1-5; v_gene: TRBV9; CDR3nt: TGTGCCAGCGGTGGTGGCGGTAGCAATCAGCCCCAGCATTTT; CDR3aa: CASGGGGSNQPQHF
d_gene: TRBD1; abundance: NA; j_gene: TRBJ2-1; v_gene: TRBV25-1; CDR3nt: TGTGCCAGCAGCGGACAGGGAACTTACAATGAGCAGTTCTTC; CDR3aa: CASSGQGTYNEQFF
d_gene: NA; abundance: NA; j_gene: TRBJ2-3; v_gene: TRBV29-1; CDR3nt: TGCAGCGTTGACCCTCGATCCCTTTTACCAGATACGCAGTATTTT; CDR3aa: CSVDPRSLLPDTQYF
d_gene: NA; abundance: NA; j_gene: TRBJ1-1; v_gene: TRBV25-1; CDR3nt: TGTGCCAGCAGTGATATGAGCGAGGGCACTGAAGCTTTCTTT; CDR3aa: CASSDMSEGTEAFF
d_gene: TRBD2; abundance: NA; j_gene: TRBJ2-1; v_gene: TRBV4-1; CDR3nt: TGCGCCAGCAGCCTACTCGGGACTAGCGAGAATGAGCAGTTCTTC; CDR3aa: CASSLLGTSENEQFF